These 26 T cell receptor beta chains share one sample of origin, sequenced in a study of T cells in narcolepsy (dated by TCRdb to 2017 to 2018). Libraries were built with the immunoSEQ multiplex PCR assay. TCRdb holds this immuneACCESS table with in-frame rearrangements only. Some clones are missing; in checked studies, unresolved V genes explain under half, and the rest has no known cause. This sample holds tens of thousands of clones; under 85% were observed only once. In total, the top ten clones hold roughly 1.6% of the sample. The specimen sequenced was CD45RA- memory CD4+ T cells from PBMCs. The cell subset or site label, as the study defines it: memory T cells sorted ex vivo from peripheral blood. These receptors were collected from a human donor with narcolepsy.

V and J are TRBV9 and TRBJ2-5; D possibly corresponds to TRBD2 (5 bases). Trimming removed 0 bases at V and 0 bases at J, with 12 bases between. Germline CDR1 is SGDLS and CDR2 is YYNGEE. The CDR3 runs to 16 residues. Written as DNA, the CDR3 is TGTGCCAGCAGCGTAGATTTCTGGACTTACCAAGAGACCCAGTACTTC. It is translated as CASSVDFWTYQETQYF.

The chain's CDR3 is CASSEGNSFSTDTQYF. Written as DNA, the CDR3 is TGTGCCAGCAGTGAAGGAAACTCCTTTTCCACAGATACGCAGTATTTT. The J gene is TRBJ2-3, the V gene TRBV6-1; D is ambiguous. Trimming cost V 1 base and J 2 bases, with 13 bases left between them. Germline V CDR1 and CDR2: MNHNS, SASEGT. The CDR3 runs 16 residues.

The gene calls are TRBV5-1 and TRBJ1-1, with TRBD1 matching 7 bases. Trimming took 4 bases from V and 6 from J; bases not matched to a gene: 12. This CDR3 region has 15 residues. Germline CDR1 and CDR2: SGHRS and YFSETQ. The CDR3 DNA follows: TGCGCCAGCAGCGAGGGGACAGCGGTTGATCCTGAAGCTTTCTTT. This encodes CASSEGTAVDPEAFF. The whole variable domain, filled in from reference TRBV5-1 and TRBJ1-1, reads KAGVTQTPRYLIKTRGQQVTLSCSPISGHRSVSWYQQTPGQGLQFLFEYFSETQRNKGNFPGRFSGRQFSNSRSEMNVSTLELGDSALYLCASSEGTAVDPEAFFGQGTRLTVV.

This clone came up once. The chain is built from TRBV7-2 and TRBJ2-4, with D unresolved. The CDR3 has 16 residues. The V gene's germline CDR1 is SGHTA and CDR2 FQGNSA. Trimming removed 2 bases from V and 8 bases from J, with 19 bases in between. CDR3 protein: CASSLRTAVRRDIQYF. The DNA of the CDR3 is TGTGCCAGCAGCTTACGGACGGCGGTTAGGCGTGACATTCAGTACTTC.

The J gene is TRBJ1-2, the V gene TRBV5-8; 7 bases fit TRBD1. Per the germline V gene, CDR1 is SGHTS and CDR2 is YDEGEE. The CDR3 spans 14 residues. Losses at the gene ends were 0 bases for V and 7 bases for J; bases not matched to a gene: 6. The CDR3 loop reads CASSLVQGDSGYTF. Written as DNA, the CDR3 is TGTGCCAGCAGCTTGGTCCAGGGGGATAGTGGCTACACCTTC. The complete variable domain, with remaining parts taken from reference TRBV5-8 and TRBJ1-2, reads EAGVTQSPTHLIKTRGQQATLRCSPISGHTSVYWYQQALGLGLQFLLWYDEGEERNRGNFPPRFSGRQFPNYSSELNVNALELEDSALYLCASSLVQGDSGYTFGSGTRLTVV.

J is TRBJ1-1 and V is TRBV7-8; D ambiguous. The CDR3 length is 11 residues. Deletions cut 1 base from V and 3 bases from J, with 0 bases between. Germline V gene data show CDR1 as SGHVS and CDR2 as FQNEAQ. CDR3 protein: CASSLDTEAFF. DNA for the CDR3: TGTGCCAGCAGCTTAGACACTGAAGCTTTCTTT.

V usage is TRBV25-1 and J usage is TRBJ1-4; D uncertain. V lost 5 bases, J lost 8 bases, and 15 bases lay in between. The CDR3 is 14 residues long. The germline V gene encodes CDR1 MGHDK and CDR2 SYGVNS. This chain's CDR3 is CASSRSGAREKLFF. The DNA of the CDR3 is TGTGCCAGCAGTCGATCGGGTGCGAGGGAAAAACTGTTTTTT. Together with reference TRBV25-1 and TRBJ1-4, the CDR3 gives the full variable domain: EADIYQTPRYLVIGTGKKITLECSQTMGHDKMYWYQQDPGMELHLIHYSYGVNSTEKGDLSSESTVSRIRTEHFPLTLESARPSHTSQYLCASSRSGAREKLFFGSGTQLSVL.

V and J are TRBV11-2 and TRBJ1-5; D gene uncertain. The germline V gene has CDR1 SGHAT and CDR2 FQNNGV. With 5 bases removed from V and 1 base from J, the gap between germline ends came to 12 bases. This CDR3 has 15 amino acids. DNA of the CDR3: TGTGCCAGCAGCGTCGGCGGCGTGAGCAATCAGCCCCAGCATTTT. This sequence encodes CASSVGGVSNQPQHF.

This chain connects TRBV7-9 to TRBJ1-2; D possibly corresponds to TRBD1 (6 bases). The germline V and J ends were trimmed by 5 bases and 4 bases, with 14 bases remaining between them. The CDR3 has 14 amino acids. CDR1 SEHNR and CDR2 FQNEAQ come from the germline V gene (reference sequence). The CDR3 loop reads CASSPLQGSYGYTF. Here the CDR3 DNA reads TGTGCCAGCAGCCCATTACAGGGAAGCTATGGCTACACCTTC.

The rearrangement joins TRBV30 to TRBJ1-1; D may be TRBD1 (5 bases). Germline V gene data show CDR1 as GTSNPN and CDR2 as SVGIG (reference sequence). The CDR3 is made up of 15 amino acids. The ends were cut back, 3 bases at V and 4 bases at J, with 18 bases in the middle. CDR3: CAWSRWGGSGTEAFF. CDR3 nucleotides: TGTGCCTGGAGCCGGTGGGGGGGTTCGGGCACTGAAGCTTTCTTT.

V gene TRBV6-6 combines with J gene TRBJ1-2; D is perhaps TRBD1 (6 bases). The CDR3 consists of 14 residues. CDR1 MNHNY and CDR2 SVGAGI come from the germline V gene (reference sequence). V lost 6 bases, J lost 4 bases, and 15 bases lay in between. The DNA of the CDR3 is TGTGCCAGCAGGGAGGCGGACAGCGGCTATGGCTACACCTTC. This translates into CASREADSGYGYTF.

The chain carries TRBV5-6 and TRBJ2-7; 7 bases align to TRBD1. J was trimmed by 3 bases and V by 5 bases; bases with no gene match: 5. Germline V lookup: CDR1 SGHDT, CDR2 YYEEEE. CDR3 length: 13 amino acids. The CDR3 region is CASSSQGFYEQYF. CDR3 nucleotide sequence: TGTGCCAGCAGTTCACAGGGGTTCTACGAGCAGTACTTC.

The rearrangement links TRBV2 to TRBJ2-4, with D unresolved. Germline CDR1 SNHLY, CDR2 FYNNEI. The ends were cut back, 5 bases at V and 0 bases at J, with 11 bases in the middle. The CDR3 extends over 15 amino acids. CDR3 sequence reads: CASSQNSLAKNIQYF. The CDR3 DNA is TGTGCCAGCAGTCAGAACAGTCTAGCCAAAAACATTCAGTACTTC.

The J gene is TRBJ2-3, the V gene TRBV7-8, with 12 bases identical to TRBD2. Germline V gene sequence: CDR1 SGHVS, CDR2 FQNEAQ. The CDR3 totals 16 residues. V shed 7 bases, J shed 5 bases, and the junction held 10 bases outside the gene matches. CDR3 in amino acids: CASTSRLAGVVDTQYF. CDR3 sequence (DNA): TGTGCCAGCACCTCTCGACTAGCGGGGGTCGTAGATACGCAGTATTTT.

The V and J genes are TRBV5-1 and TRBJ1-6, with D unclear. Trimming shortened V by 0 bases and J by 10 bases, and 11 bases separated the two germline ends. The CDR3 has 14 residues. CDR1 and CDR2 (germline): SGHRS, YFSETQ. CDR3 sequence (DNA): TGCGCCAGCAGCTTGGGAGGTGGGGAGTCACCCCTCCACTTT. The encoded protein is CASSLGGGESPLHF.

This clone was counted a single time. As DNA, the CDR3 is TGTGCCAGCAGTTTGTACAGGGGGGGAGGCTACACCTTC. Translated: CASSLYRGGGYTF. The chain joins TRBV27 to TRBJ1-2, with 8 bases aligning to TRBD1. Trimming took 3 bases from V and 8 from J; bases not matched to a gene: 5. Per the germline V gene, CDR1 is MNHEY and CDR2 is SMNVEV (reference sequence). There are 13 residues in the CDR3.

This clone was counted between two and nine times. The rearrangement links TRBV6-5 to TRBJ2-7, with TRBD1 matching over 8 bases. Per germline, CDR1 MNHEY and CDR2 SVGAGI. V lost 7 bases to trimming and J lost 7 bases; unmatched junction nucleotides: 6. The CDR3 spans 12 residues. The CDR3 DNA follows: TGTGCCAGCACCTCGACAGGGGCTGAGCAGTACTTC. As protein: CASTSTGAEQYF.

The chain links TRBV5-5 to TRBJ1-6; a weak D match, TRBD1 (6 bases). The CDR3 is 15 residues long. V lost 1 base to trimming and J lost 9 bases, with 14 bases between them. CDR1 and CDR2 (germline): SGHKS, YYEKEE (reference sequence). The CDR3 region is CASSLPQGGSSPLHF. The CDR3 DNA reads TGTGCCAGCAGCTTGCCACAGGGAGGGAGTTCACCCCTCCACTTT. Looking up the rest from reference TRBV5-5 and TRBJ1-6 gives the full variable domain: DAGVTQSPTHLIKTRGQQVTLRCSPISGHKSVSWYQQVLGQGPQFIFQYYEKEERGRGNFPDRFSARQFPNYSSELNVNALLLGDSALYLCASSLPQGGSSPLHFGNGTRLTVT.

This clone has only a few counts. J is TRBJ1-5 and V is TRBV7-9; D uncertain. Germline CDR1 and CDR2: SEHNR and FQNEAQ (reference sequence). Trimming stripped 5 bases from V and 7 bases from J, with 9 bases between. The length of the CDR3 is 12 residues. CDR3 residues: CASSLKGQPQHF. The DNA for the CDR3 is TGTGCCAGCAGCCTTAAAGGGCAGCCCCAGCATTTT.

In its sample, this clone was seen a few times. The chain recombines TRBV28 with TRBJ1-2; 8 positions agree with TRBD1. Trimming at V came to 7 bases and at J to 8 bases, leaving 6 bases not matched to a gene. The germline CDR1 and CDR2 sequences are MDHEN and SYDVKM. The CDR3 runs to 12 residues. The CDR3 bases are TGTGCCAGCACCCAGGGGGCGAAGGGCTACACCTTC. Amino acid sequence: CASTQGAKGYTF.

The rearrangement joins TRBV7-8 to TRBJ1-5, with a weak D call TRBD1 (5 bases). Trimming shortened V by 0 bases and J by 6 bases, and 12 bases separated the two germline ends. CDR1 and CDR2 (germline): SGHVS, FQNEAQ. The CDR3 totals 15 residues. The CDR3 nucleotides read TGTGCCAGCAGCTTAGCAAACACCCAGGGTCAGCCCCAGCATTTT. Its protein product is CASSLANTQGQPQHF.

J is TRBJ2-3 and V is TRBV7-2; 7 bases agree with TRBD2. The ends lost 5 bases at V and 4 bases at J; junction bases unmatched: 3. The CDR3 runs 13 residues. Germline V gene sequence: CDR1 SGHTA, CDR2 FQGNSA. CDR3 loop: CASSVREADTQYF. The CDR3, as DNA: TGTGCCAGCAGCGTCCGGGAGGCAGATACGCAGTATTTT.

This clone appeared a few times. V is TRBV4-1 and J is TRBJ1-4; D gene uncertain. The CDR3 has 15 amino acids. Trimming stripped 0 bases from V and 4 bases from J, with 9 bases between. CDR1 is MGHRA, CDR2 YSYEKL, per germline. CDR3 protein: CASSQDEGRNEKLFF. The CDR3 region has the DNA TGCGCCAGCAGCCAAGATGAAGGGCGTAATGAAAAACTGTTTTTT.

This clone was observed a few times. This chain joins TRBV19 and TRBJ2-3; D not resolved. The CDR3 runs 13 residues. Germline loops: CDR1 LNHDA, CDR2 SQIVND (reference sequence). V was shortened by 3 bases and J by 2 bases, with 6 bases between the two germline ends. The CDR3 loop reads CASSIGFTDTQYF. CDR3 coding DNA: TGTGCCAGTAGTATCGGCTTCACAGATACGCAGTATTTT.

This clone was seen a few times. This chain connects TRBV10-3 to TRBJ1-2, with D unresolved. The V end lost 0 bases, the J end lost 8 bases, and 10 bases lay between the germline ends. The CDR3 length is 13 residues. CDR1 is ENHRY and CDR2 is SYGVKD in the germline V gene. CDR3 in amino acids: CAISESSSSGYTF. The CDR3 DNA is TGTGCCATCAGTGAGTCAAGTAGCTCCGGCTACACCTTC.

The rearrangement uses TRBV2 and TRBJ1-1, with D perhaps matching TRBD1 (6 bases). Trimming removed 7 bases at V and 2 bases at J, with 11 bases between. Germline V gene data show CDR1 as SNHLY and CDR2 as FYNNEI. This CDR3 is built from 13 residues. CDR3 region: CASKKDSNTEAFF. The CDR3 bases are TGTGCCAGCAAGAAGGACAGCAACACTGAAGCTTTCTTT. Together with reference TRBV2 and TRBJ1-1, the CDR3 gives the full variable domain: EPEVTQTPSHQVTQMGQEVILRCVPISNHLYFYWYRQILGQKVEFLVSFYNNEISEKSEIFDDQFSVERPDGSNFTLKIRSTKLEDSAMYFCASKKDSNTEAFFGQGTRLTVV.